This note documents a single TCR beta chain sequence. Which antigen it targets is not known. Base qualities are not provided; no much larger clone lies one nucleotide away. The data derive from a study of blood T cell repertoires in COVID-19 (dated by TCRdb to 2020 to 2022). Describing the broader study: The collaborator samples originated in the United States, Italy and Spain and spanned the acute and convalescent phases of COVID-19. The material from the prospective study consisted of cDNA or gDNA derived from T cells, B-cell-depleted T cells, or PBMCs. Subjects who had been exposed to COVID-19, were actively infected with it, or had recovered from it provided the deeply sampled blood TCRbeta repertoires that made up the dataset. The repertoires were released in a freely available public database meant as a resource for research on the immune response to SARS-CoV-2. Samples were obtained from the ongoing ImmuneRACE study (first 160 participants) and from approximately 1,200 subjects provided by 6 global collaborators. Sample metadata almost always included a de-identified subject ID, COVID-19 status, age in years and sex. Where HLA class I and class II types were available, the types were taken from metadata supplied by the sample provider, not from assay-based typing. Results the study describes overall, beyond this receptor: The amount of clinical and demographic metadata varied by source and participant and was provided uncurated.

CDR1 SGDLS and CDR2 YYNGEE are derived from the germline V gene. Including the terminal cysteine and phenylalanine, the CDR3 comprises 17 residues. The kept DNA is CDR3 alone, 51 bases in frame from the first base. V is trimmed back by 3 bases and J by 0 bases, and the junction contains 8 bases that no gene match accounts for. TCRbeta CDR3 regions were amplified from genomic DNA using the immunoSEQ Assay, a bias-controlled multiplex PCR. Per the authors' processing: Within the assay, amplification of reference gene primers was used to estimate how many nucleated cells each sample contained. To quantify the absolute abundance of each unique TCRbeta CDR3 rearrangement, sequence reads were collapsed and filtered. For each sample, productive Simpson clonality was calculated as the square root of Simpson's diversity index across productive rearrangements. As stored in TCRdb, this immuneACCESS dataset retains in-frame rearrangements with V and J assigned. A fraction of the clones does not appear; measured against another copy, unresolved V genes explain less than half of the discrepancy, and the remainder lacks a known reason. That table gives V, J and clone size, and the DNA gave D and trimming. This sample lists roughly 31,000 clones; roughly 90% were detected once. The ten largest make up approximately 24% of the sample.

The collaborating institutions used their own protocols to collect whole blood in K2EDTA tubes. For TCRbeta analysis, collaborator samples were shipped as frozen whole blood, as isolated PBMCs, or as DNA extracted from either sample type. This sequence uses TRBV9 and TRBJ1-1, and TRBD1 aligns with 10 junction nucleotides. This TCR was sampled from a human donor with active COVID-19. The donor label of this sample is uncertain. Sequenced sample: peripheral blood. The CDR3 region has the sequence CASSAGQGVNMNTEAFF. The DNA reads as follows: TGTGCCAGCAGCGCCGGACAGGGGGTCAATATGAACACTGAAGCTTTCTTT.